The following is a T cell receptor beta chain sequence with its context. Its target is unknown. The repertoire was sequenced with immunoSEQ multiplex PCR; TCRdb's copy has only in-frame clones and lacks some. In the table there are 150,000 or so clones, roughly nine tenths of which are singletons. The CDR3 sequence is 15 residues long. The V end was cut by 0 bases, the J end by 3 bases, with 9 bases between. Germline lookup yields CDR1 MNHEY and CDR2 SVGAGI. The data stem from a study of cytomegalovirus exposure and HLA in healthy donors. Study-level background: Later, an analysis reported that the 110 or so validation repertoires had used the same platform as the approximately 600 first-cohort repertoires. Whole-study results and caveats: Clusters of TCRs from the first cohort tended to co-occur in the 130 or so validation repertoires (as a later analysis found). A list of about 160 TCR beta chains associated with cytomegalovirus was given.

The material sequenced was PBMCs. The TCR was taken from a young woman in good health and CMV-seropositive. The chain uses TRBV6-5 and TRBJ2-1; D unresolved. CDR3 sequence (DNA): TGTGCCAGCAGTTACTCTCGAGAAATCTACAATGAGCAGTTCTTC. Translating it yields CASSYSREIYNEQFF.